This T cell receptor beta chain was profiled in a study of technical replicates of blood from a few donors. The data were produced by immunoSEQ multiplex PCR, yet TCRdb's version contains in-frame clones alone and is incomplete. The sample holds about 100,000 clones, approximately 96% seen once. The CDR3 is 14 residues long. V was shortened by 0 bases and J by 7 bases, with 10 bases between the two germline ends. In germline, CDR1 is ENHRY, CDR2 SYGVKD. This chain uses TRBV10-3 with TRBJ1-5; D may be TRBD1 (5 bases). Sequencing was done on a sample of T cells isolated from PBMCs. The receptor's source is a human donor in good health. DNA of the CDR3: TGTGCCATCAGTGAGTCGGCAGGGCCCCAGCCCCAGCATTTT. Amino acids: CAISESAGPQPQHF.